This T cell receptor beta chain emerged from a study of cytomegalovirus exposure and HLA in healthy donors. Broader study findings: Later analysis identified several of the most significant clusters that appeared linked to common viral pathogens. Likely technical artifact: a cluster of highly shared sequence variants. Researchers counted roughly 160 TCR beta chains as cytomegalovirus-associated. Some V segments (TRBV6-2 and TRBV6-3 among them) were excluded as indistinguishable.

Remarks on this clone: Antigen specificity is unknown.

The PCR had 60 Vbeta and 13 Jbeta primers. The table came from immunoSEQ multiplex PCR; TCRdb's copy has only in-frame clones and leaves some out. This sample has under 110,000 clones, with about 80% found just once. The CDR3 spans 15 residues. Trimming shortened V by 7 bases and J by 2 bases, and 17 bases separated the two germline ends. Germline CDR1 reads MDHEN; CDR2 reads SYDVKM. The source of this sequence is a man aged 40-49 years in good health and CMV-seronegative. Sequenced material: PBMCs. V gene TRBV28 combines with J gene TRBJ2-5, with a weak D call TRBD2 (7 bases). CDR3: CASTGGAGRQETQYF. CDR3 DNA: TGTGCCAGCACTGGGGGGGCGGGACGGCAAGAGACCCAGTACTTC.